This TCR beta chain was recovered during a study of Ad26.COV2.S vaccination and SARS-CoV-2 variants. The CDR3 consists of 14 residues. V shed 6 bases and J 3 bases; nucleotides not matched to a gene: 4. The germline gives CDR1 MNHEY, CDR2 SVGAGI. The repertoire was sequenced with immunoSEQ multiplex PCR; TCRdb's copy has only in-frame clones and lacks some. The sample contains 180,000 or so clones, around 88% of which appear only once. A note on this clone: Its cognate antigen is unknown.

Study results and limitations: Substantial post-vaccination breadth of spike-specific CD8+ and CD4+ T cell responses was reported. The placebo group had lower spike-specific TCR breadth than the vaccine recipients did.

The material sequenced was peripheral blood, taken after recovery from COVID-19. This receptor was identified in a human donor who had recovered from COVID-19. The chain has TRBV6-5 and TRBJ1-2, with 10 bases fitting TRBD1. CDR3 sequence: CASRTGTGDYGYTF. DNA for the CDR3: TGTGCCAGCAGAACCGGGACAGGGGACTATGGCTACACCTTC.